The 2 T cell receptor beta chains below all came from one sample that was sequenced in a study of graft-versus-host responses after intestinal transplantation. Only in-frame clones appear in the TCRdb table, and some are missing; sequencing was by immunoSEQ multiplex PCR. The sample yields approximately 74,000 clones, roughly 90% seen once. This specimen was PBMCs, taken 98 days after intestinal transplantation. These receptor sequences come from a human patient who received an intestinal transplant, so some T cells may come from the graft donor.

V is TRBV5-1 and J is TRBJ2-1; D might be TRBD2 (6 bases). Deletions cut 1 base from V and 3 bases from J, with 11 bases between. The CDR3 has 15 residues. CDR1 is SGHRS and CDR2 is YFSETQ in the germline V gene. CDR3 sequence reads: CASSLFGSNYNEQFF. The CDR3 DNA reads as TGCGCCAGCAGCTTGTTCGGGAGTAACTACAATGAGCAGTTCTTC.

This rearrangement joins TRBV4-1 to TRBJ2-3; D unclear. V lost 1 base to trimming and J lost 6 bases, with 14 bases between them. The germline V gene encodes CDR1 MGHRA and CDR2 YSYEKL. The CDR3 covers 15 residues. The DNA for the CDR3 is TGCGCCAGCAGCCAAGGTGTGCAGCCCGGGGATACGCAGTATTTT. This gives the protein CASSQGVQPGDTQYF.